Presented here are 18 T cell receptor beta chains from one specimen sequenced in a study of blood T cell repertoires in COVID-19. Assay used: immunoSEQ multiplex PCR; TCRdb lists only in-frame clones, some missing. The sample lists about 81,000 clones; over 75% were seen once. Sequences were obtained from peripheral blood. Receptors originate from a man between 65 and 79 years old with active or convalescent COVID-19.

The CDR3 is CASSLGDRVGYTF. CDR3 DNA: TGTGCCAGCAGTTTAGGAGACAGGGTTGGCTACACCTTC. The chain employs TRBV28 and TRBJ1-2, with 7 bases identical to TRBD1. Germline loops: CDR1 MDHEN, CDR2 SYDVKM. The ends lost 2 bases at V and 7 bases at J; junction bases unmatched: 4. The CDR3 loop spans 13 amino acids.

V usage is TRBV19 and J usage is TRBJ2-7; tentatively, D is TRBD2 (6 bases). This CDR3 contains 15 residues. CDR1 is LNHDA, CDR2 SQIVND, per germline (reference sequence). With 0 bases removed from V and 5 bases from J, the gap between germline ends came to 14 bases. CDR3: CASSIDPGASDEQYF. DNA of the CDR3: TGTGCCAGTAGTATAGATCCGGGAGCAAGCGACGAGCAGTACTTC.

In its sample, this clone was seen a few times. The sample has other DNA sequences that encode this CDR3 too. This chain joins TRBV4-3 and TRBJ2-7; perhaps TRBD1 as D (7 bases). Per the germline V gene, CDR1 is LGHNA and CDR2 is YSLEER. The CDR3 totals 13 residues. Trimming shortened V by 0 bases and J by 6 bases, and 9 bases separated the two germline ends. The CDR3 bases are TGCGCCAGCAGCCAAGACCAGGGGGGCGAGCAGTACTTC. Protein: CASSQDQGGEQYF.

The chain is built from TRBV4-2 and TRBJ2-5; TRBD1 aligns across 10 bases. CDR3 length: 15 residues. In germline, CDR1 is LGHNA, CDR2 YNFKEQ. Trimming at V came to 4 bases and at J to 5 bases, leaving 7 bases not matched to a gene. CDR3 sequence: CASSPGQGLKETQYF. In nucleotides, the CDR3 is TGTGCCAGCAGCCCGGGACAGGGGTTGAAGGAGACCCAGTACTTC.

The chain has TRBV5-1 and TRBJ1-4; a possible D gene is TRBD1 (6 bases). V was clipped by 5 bases and J by 7 bases, with 12 bases between them. This CDR3 comprises 13 residues. Germline loops: CDR1 SGHRS, CDR2 YFSETQ. Written as DNA, the CDR3 is TGCGCCAGCAGGACAGGTGGCGGTGAAAAACTGTTTTTT. Its translation: CASRTGGGEKLFF. Using reference TRBV5-1 and TRBJ1-4 for the parts outside the CDR3, the full variable domain is KAGVTQTPRYLIKTRGQQVTLSCSPISGHRSVSWYQQTPGQGLQFLFEYFSETQRNKGNFPGRFSGRQFSNSRSEMNVSTLELGDSALYLCASRTGGGEKLFFGSGTQLSVL.

As concerns this clone: Mismatch with germline at one junction end may stem from a read error. The chain couples TRBV29-1 to TRBJ1-1; D might be TRBD1 (5 bases). This CDR3 has 11 residues. Germline assignment: CDR1 SQVTM and CDR2 ANQGSEA. CDR3: CSVEKGEGGEF. The DNA for the CDR3 is TGCAGCGTTGAAAAAGGCGAGGGAGGGGAATTT.

The chain combines TRBV27 with TRBJ2-3; 11 bases fit TRBD2. CDR1 and CDR2 from the germline V gene are MNHEY and SMNVEV (reference sequence). V shed 3 bases and J 2 bases; nucleotides not matched to a gene: 7. The CDR3 runs 17 residues. Written as DNA, the CDR3 is TGTGCCAGCAGTTTCGTACTAGCGGGGGTCCACACAGATACGCAGTATTTT. Protein: CASSFVLAGVHTDTQYF.

This clone appeared once. The rearrangement joins TRBV4-2 to TRBJ1-3, with D unresolved. This CDR3 comprises 16 residues. V was shortened by 0 bases and J by 2 bases, with 11 bases between the two germline ends. Germline values: CDR1 LGHNA, CDR2 YNFKEQ. CDR3 in amino acids: CASSQDLTRAGNTIYF. The CDR3 coding sequence is TGTGCCAGCAGCCAAGACCTTACGAGGGCTGGAAACACCATATATTTT.

V and J are TRBV5-4 and TRBJ2-3; D remains unclear. Trimming pared 4 bases from V and 1 base from J, leaving 10 bases between. Looked up from germline, CDR1 is SGHNT and CDR2 is YYREEE (reference sequence). The length of the CDR3 is 14 residues. CDR3 region: CASSPRGGTDTQYF. CDR3 DNA sequence: TGTGCCAGCAGCCCCCGAGGTGGCACAGATACGCAGTATTTT.

The V gene is TRBV5-1, the J gene TRBJ1-6; D is unresolved. The CDR3 has 18 amino acids. Trimming removed 2 bases from V and 0 bases from J, with 15 bases in between. CDR1 and CDR2 from the germline V gene are SGHRS and YFSETQ. The DNA for the CDR3 is TGCGCCAGCAGCTTAATGGGAAATCGGGGCTCCTATAATTCACCCCTCCACTTT. Protein product: CASSLMGNRGSYNSPLHF.

This clone was found a few times. V and J are TRBV19 and TRBJ1-6; TRBD1 agrees at 8 bases. CDR1 and CDR2 (germline): LNHDA, SQIVND (reference sequence). The CDR3 runs to 14 residues. V was clipped by 9 bases and J by 9 bases; unmatched bases: 10. Here the CDR3 DNA reads TGTGCCAGCGAACCCGGGACAGGCAGTTCACCCCTCCACTTT. Encoded protein: CASEPGTGSSPLHF.

The CDR3 coding sequence is TGTGCCAGCCTAGGCCCACGTGTCTCCTACGAGCAGTACTTC. Its protein is CASLGPRVSYEQYF. The chain has TRBV28 and TRBJ2-7, with unresolved D. Trimming stripped 8 bases from V and 0 bases from J, with 14 bases between. The CDR3 extends over 14 amino acids. The V gene's germline CDR1 is MDHEN and CDR2 SYDVKM.

CDR3 in DNA: TGCGCCAGCAGCTTGATCCCCCTAGCGGGGGGGAATGAGCAGTTCTTC. It encodes CASSLIPLAGGNEQFF. This chain connects TRBV5-1 to TRBJ2-1; TRBD2 aligns across 12 bases. Losses at the gene ends were 1 base for V and 7 bases for J; bases not matched to a gene: 6. This CDR3 has 16 residues. Germline V gives CDR1 SGHRS, CDR2 YFSETQ.

With respect to this clone: This sample also contains other DNA sequences that code for the same CDR3. V and J are TRBV7-9 and TRBJ2-3, with D unclear. Germline V lookup: CDR1 SEHNR, CDR2 FQNEAQ (reference sequence). The CDR3 spans 12 residues. With 5 bases removed from V and 0 bases from J, the gap between germline ends came to 3 bases. CDR3 region: CASSQSTDTQYF. For the CDR3, the DNA is TGTGCCAGCAGCCAGAGCACAGATACGCAGTATTTT.

V gene TRBV4-3 combines with J gene TRBJ2-7, with D possibly matching TRBD2 (7 bases). The CDR3 has 14 amino acids. V was clipped by 4 bases and J by 6 bases, with 16 bases between them. Germline V lookup: CDR1 LGHNA, CDR2 YSLEER. CDR3 sequence: CASSPGGGGGEQYF. CDR3 nucleotide sequence: TGCGCCAGCAGCCCGGGGGGCGGGGGCGGCGAGCAGTACTTC.

This clone appeared a single time. The chain has TRBV30 and TRBJ2-1, with TRBD1 matching over 7 bases. The CDR3 is made up of 13 amino acids. Germline-derived CDR1 and CDR2 are GTSNPN and SVGIG (reference sequence). Losses at the gene ends were 2 bases for V and 8 bases for J; bases not matched to a gene: 6. CDR3 bases: TGTGCCTGGAGTAGTTACAGGGGTGATGAGCAGTTCTTC. Translating gives CAWSSYRGDEQFF.

This chain joins TRBV7-2 and TRBJ2-1, with TRBD1 as a possible D gene (6 bases). Germline values: CDR1 SGHTA, CDR2 FQGNSA. V was shortened by 5 bases and J by 4 bases, with 15 bases between the two germline ends. The CDR3 sequence is 15 residues long. The CDR3 DNA reads as TGTGCCAGCAGCCCGACCAGGGGCCCGTACAATGAGCAGTTCTTC. Translation: CASSPTRGPYNEQFF.

This clone was detected once. This chain uses TRBV11-2 with TRBJ1-2; D remains ambiguous. From germline, CDR1 is SGHAT and CDR2 FQNNGV. The germline V and J ends were trimmed by 7 bases and 8 bases, with 14 bases remaining between them. This CDR3 is built from 12 residues. CDR3 sequence: CASTNAGGGYTF. CDR3 nucleotide sequence: TGTGCCAGCACCAATGCAGGAGGAGGCTACACCTTC.